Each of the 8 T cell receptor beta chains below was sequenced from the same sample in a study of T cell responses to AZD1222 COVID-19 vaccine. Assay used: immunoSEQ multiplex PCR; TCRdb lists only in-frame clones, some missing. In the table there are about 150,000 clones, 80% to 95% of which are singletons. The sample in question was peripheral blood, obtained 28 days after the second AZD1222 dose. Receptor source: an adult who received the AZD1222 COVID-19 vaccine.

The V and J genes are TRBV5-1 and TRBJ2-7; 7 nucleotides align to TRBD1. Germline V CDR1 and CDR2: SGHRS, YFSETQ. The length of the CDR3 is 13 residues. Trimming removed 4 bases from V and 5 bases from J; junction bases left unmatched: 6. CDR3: CASSLDRADEQYF. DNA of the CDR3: TGCGCCAGCAGCCTCGACAGGGCCGACGAGCAGTACTTC.

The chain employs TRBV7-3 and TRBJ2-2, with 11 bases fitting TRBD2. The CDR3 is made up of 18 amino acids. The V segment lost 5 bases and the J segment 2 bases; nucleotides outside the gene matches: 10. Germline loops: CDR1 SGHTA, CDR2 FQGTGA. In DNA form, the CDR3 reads TGTGCCAGCAGCCCAAGCAGACTAGCGGGGATCAACACCGGGGAGCTGTTTTTT. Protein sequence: CASSPSRLAGINTGELFF.

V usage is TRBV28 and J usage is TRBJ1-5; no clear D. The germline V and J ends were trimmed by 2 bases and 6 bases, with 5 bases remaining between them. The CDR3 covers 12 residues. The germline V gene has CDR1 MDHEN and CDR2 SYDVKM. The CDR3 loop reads CASSLVGQPQHF. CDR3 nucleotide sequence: TGTGCCAGCAGTTTAGTAGGTCAGCCCCAGCATTTT.

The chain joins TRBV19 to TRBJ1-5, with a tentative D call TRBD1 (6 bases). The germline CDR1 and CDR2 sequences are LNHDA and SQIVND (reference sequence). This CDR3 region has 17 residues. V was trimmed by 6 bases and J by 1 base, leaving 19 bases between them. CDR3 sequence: CASRNFRTDLSNQPQHF. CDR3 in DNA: TGTGCCAGTAGAAACTTCAGGACAGACTTAAGCAATCAGCCCCAGCATTTT.

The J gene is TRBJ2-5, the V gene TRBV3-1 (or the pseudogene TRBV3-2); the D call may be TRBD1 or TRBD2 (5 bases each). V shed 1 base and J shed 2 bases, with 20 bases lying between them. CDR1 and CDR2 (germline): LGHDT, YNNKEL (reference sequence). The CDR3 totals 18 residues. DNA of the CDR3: TGTGCCAGCAGCCAAGTCGATAGGGGCCTTGAGGGGCAAGAGACCCAGTACTTC. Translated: CASSQVDRGLEGQETQYF.

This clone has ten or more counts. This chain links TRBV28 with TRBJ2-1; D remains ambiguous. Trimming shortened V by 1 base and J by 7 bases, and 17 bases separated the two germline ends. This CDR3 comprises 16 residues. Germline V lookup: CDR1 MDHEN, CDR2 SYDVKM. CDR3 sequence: CASSLFEITKENEQFF. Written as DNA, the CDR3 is TGTGCCAGCAGTTTATTTGAAATTACGAAGGAGAATGAGCAGTTCTTC. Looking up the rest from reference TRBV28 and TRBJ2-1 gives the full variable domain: DVKVTQSSRYLVKRTGEKVFLECVQDMDHENMFWYRQDPGLGLRLIYFSYDVKMKEKGDIPEGYSVSREKKERFSLILESASTNQTSMYLCASSLFEITKENEQFFGPGTRLTVL.

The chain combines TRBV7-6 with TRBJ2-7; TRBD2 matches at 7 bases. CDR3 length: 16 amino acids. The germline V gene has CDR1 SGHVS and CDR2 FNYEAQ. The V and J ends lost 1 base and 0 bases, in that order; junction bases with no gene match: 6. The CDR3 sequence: CASSLEASGFSYEQYF. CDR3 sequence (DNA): TGTGCCAGCAGCTTAGAGGCTAGCGGCTTCTCCTACGAGCAGTACTTC.

Here the CDR3 DNA reads TGTGCCTGGAGGCCAGGGAGCAACACCATATATTTT. It yields the protein CAWRPGSNTIYF. The chain employs TRBV30 and TRBJ1-3; a possible D gene is TRBD1 (5 bases). Trimming left V 3 bases short and J 7 bases short, with 10 bases between. CDR3 length: 12 amino acids. Germline V gene lookup returns CDR1 GTSNPN and CDR2 SVGIG (reference sequence).